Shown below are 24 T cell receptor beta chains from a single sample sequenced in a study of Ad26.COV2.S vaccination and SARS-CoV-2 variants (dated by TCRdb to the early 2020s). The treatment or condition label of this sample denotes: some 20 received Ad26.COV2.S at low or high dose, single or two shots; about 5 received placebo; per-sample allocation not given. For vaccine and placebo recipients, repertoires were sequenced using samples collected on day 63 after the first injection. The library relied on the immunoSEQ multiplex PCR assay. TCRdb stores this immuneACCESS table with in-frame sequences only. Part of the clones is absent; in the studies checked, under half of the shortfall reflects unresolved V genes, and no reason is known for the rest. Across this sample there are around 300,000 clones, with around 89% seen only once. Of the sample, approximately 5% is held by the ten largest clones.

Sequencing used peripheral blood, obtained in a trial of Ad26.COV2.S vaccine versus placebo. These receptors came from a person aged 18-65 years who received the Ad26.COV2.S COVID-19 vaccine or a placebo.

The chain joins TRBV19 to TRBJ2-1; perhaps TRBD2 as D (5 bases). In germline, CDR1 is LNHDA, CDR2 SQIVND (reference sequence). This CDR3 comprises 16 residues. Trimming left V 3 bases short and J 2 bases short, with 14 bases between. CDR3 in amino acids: CASSISVWEPYNEQFF. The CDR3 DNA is TGTGCCAGTAGTATTTCCGTGTGGGAGCCCTACAATGAGCAGTTCTTC.

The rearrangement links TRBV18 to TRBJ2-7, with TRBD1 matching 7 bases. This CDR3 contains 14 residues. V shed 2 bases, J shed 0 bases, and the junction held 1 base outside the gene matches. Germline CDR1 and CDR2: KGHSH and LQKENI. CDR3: CASSPTGASYEQYF. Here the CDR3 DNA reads TGTGCCAGCTCACCAACAGGGGCCTCCTACGAGCAGTACTTC. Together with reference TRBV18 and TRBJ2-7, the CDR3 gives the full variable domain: NAGVMQNPRHLVRRRGQEARLRCSPMKGHSHVYWYRQLPEEGLKFMVYLQKENIIDESGMPKERFSAEFPKEGPSILRIQQVVRGDSAAYFCASSPTGASYEQYFGPGTRLTVT.

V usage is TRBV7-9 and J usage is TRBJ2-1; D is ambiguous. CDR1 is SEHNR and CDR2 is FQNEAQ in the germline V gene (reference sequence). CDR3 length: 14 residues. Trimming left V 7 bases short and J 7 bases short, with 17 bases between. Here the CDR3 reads CASNPVGVENEQFF. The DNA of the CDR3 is TGTGCCAGCAACCCTGTGGGTGTAGAGAATGAGCAGTTCTTC. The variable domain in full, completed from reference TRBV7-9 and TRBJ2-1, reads DTGVSQNPRHKITKRGQNVTFRCDPISEHNRLYWYRQTLGQGPEFLTYFQNEAQLEKSRLLSDRFSAERPKGSFSTLEIQRTEQGDSAMYLCASNPVGVENEQFFGPGTRLTVL.

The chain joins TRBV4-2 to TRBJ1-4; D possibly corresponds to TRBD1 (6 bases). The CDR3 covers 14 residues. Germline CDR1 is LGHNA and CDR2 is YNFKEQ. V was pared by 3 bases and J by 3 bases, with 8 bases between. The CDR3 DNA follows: TGTGCCAGCAGCCAGGACAGATCTAATGAAAAACTGTTTTTT. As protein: CASSQDRSNEKLFF.

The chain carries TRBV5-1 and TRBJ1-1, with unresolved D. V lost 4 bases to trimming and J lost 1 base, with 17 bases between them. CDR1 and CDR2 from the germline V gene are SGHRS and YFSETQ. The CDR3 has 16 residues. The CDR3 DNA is TGCGCCAGCAGCGCATATGACACCGTAGGGAACACTGAAGCTTTCTTT. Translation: CASSAYDTVGNTEAFF.

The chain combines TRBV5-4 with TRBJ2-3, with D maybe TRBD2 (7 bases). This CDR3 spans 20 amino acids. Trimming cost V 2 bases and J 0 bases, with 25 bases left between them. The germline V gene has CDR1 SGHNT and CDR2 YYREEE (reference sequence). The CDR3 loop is CASSFFFGGATTISTDTQYF. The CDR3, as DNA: TGTGCCAGCAGCTTCTTTTTTGGGGGGGCCACGACTATTAGCACAGATACGCAGTATTTT. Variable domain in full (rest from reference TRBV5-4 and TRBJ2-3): ETGVTQSPTHLIKTRGQQVTLRCSSQSGHNTVSWYQQALGQGPQFIFQYYREEENGRGNFPPRFSGLQFPNYSSELNVNALELDDSALYLCASSFFFGGATTISTDTQYFGPGTRLTVL.

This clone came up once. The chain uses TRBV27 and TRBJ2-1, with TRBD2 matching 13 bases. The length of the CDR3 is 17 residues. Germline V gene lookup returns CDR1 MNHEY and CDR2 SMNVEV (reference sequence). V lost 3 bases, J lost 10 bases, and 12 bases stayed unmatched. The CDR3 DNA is TGTGCCAGCAGTTTCTATCGGACTAGCGGGAGTTATGTAGAGCAGTTCTTC. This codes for CASSFYRTSGSYVEQFF.

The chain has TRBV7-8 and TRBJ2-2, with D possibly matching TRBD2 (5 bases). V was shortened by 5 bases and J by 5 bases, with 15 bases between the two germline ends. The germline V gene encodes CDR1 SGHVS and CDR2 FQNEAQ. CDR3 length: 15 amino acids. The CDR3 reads CASSPGPGYTGELFF. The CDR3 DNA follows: TGTGCCAGCAGCCCCGGCCCGGGATATACCGGGGAGCTGTTTTTT. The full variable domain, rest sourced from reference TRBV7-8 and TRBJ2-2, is GAGVSQSPRYKVAKRGQDVALRCDPISGHVSLFWYQQALGQGPEFLTYFQNEAQLDKSGLPSDRFFAERPEGSVSTLKIQRTQQEDSAVYLCASSPGPGYTGELFFGEGSRLTVL.

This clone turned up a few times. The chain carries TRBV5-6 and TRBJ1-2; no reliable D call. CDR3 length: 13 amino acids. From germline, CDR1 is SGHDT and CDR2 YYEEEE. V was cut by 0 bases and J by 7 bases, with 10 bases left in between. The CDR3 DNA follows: TGTGCCAGCAGCTTGGGCCTCGACCCTGGCTACACCTTC. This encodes CASSLGLDPGYTF.

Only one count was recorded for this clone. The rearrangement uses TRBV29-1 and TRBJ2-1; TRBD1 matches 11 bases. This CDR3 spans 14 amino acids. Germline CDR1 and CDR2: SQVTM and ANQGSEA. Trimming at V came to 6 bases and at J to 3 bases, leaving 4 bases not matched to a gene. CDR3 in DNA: TGCAGCGTGGAGGACAGGGGGCTCTACAATGAGCAGTTCTTC. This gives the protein CSVEDRGLYNEQFF.

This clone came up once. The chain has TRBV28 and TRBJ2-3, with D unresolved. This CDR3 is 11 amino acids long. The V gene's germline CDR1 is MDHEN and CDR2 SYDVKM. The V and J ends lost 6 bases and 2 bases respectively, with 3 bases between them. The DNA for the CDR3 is TGTGCCAGCAGGCTCACAGATACGCAGTATTTT. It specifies CASRLTDTQYF.

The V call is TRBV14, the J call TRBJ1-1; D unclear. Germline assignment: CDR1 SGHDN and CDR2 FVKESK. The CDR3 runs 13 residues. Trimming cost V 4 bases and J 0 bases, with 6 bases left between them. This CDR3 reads CASSRIMNTEAFF. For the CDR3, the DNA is TGTGCCAGCAGCCGGATCATGAACACTGAAGCTTTCTTT.

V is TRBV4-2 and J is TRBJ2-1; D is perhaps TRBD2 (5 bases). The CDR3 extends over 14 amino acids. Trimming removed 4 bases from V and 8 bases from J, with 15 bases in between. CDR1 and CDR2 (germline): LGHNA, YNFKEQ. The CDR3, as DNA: TGTGCCAGCAGCCCCGGGATCCGCGGCGATGAGCAGTTCTTC. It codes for CASSPGIRGDEQFF.

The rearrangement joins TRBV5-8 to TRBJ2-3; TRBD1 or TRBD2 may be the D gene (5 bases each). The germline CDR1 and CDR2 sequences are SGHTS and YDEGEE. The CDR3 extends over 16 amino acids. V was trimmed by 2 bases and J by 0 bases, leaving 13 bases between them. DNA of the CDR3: TGTGCCAGCAGCTTAGGGACGGTCAGAAGCACAGATACGCAGTATTTT. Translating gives CASSLGTVRSTDTQYF.

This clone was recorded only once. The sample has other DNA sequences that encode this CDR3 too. The CDR3 DNA sequence: TGTGCCAGCAGTTACCTAACGGGTGGGAACACTGAAGCTTTCTTT. This sequence encodes CASSYLTGGNTEAFF. The chain couples TRBV6-5 to TRBJ1-1; D not resolved. The germline V and J ends were trimmed by 2 bases and 1 base, with 11 bases remaining between them. Germline V lookup: CDR1 MNHEY, CDR2 SVGAGI. The CDR3 sequence is 15 residues long.

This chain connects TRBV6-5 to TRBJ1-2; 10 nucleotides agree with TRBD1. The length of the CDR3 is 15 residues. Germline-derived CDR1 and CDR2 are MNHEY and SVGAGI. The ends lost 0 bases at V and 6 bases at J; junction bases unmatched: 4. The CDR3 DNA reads TGTGCCAGCAGTTACTCGGGACAGGGGCTGAATGGCTACACCTTC. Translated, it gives CASSYSGQGLNGYTF.

The CDR3 loop is CASSLDYNSPLHF. CDR3 nucleotide sequence: TGTGCCAGCAGCTTGGACTATAATTCACCCCTCCACTTT. V and J are TRBV5-6 and TRBJ1-6; D remains unclear. Trimming took off 0 bases at V and 3 bases at J, with 1 base between the two ends. The CDR3 loop spans 13 amino acids. CDR1 SGHDT and CDR2 YYEEEE come from the germline V gene.

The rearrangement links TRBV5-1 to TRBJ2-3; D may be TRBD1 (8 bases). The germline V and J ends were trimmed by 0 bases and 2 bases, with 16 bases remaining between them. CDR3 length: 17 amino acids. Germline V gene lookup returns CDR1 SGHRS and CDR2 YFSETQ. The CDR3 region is CASSLGTGRGPTDTQYF. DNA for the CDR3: TGCGCCAGCAGCTTGGGGACAGGGAGGGGGCCCACAGATACGCAGTATTTT.

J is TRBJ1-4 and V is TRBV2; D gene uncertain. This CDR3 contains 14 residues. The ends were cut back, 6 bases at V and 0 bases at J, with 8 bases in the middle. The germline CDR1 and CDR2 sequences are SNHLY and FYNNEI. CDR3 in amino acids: CASRKVATNEKLFF. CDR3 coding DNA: TGTGCCAGCAGAAAGGTAGCAACTAATGAAAAACTGTTTTTT.

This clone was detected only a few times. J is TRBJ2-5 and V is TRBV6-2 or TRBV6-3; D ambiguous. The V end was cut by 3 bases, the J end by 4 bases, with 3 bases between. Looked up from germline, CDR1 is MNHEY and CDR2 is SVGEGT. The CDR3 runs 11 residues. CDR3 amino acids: CASSYLETQYF. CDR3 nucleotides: TGTGCCAGCAGTTATTTAGAGACCCAGTACTTC.

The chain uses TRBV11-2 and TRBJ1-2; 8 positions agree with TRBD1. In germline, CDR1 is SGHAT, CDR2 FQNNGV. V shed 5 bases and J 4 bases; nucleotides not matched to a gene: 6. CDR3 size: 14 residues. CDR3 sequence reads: CASSPGQVTYGYTF. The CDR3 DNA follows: TGTGCCAGCAGCCCGGGACAGGTTACCTATGGCTACACCTTC.

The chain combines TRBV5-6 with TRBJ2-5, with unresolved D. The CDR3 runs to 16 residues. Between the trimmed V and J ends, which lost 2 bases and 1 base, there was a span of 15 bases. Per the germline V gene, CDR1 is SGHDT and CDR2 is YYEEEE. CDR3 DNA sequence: TGTGCCAGCAGCTTTACCTCCCAGTTTTCCCAAGAGACCCAGTACTTC. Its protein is CASSFTSQFSQETQYF.

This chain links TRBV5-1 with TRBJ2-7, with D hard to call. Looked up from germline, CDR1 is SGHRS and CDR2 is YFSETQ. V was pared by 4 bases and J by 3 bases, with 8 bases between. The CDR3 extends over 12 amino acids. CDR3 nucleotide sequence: TGCGCCAGCAGCCCCAACTACTACGAGCAGTACTTC. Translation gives CASSPNYYEQYF.

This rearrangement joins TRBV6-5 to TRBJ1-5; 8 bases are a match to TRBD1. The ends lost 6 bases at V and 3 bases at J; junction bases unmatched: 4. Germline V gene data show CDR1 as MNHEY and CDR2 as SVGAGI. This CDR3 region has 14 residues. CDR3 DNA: TGTGCCAGCAGCTTTCAGGGGGCCAATCAGCCCCAGCATTTT. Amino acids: CASSFQGANQPQHF.